These 20 T cell receptor beta chains share one sample of origin, sequenced in a study of T cells after yellow fever vaccination. MiXCR, applied by TCRdb to the 5' RACE reads, yields one record per CDR3 protein. The sample records some 110,000 distinct CDR3 sequences, nearly 7.5% being singletons. Sequenced material: CD4+ T cells sorted from PBMCs, taken 9 to 11 days after the first yellow fever vaccination. These receptors were obtained from a man aged 18 to 30 who received the YFV17D yellow fever vaccine.

At least ten counts were recorded for this clonotype. This chain uses TRBV12-3 or TRBV12-4 with TRBJ2-2, with 11 bases that match TRBD2. J gave up 3 bases and V 5 bases, and 2 bases lay outside the gene matches. There are 15 residues in the CDR3. The CDR3, as DNA: TGTGCCAGCAGTGCACTAGCGGGGGACACCGGGGAGCTGTTTTTT. Its translation: CASSALAGDTGELFF.

This clonotype has at least ten counts. The chain links TRBV5-1 to TRBJ2-7, with D unclear. This CDR3 contains 18 residues. Germline CDR1 and CDR2: SGHRS and YFSETQ. V dropped 0 bases and J dropped 3 bases, with 22 bases sitting between them. The CDR3 nucleotides read TGCGCCAGCAGCTTGGGGCCGGGTACGGAACATACCCTCTACGAGCAGTACTTC. It encodes CASSLGPGTEHTLYEQYF.

This clonotype came up many times. The V call is TRBV10-3, the J call TRBJ1-5, with 8 bases aligning to TRBD1. The germline V gene encodes CDR1 ENHRY and CDR2 SYGVKD. Trimming took 10 bases from V and 7 from J; bases not matched to a gene: 12. CDR3 length: 14 amino acids. This chain's CDR3 is CATQTSGGQQPQHF. For the CDR3, the DNA is TGTGCCACCCAGACCTCAGGGGGCCAACAGCCCCAGCATTTT.

This clonotype appeared many times. The chain uses TRBV10-3 and TRBJ2-7; D is possibly TRBD1 or TRBD2 (5 bases each). This CDR3 contains 14 residues. The germline V and J ends were trimmed by 3 bases and 6 bases, with 15 bases remaining between them. Germline CDR1 is ENHRY and CDR2 is SYGVKD. The CDR3 coding sequence is TGTGCCATCAGTGACACTAAGGGACGGATCGAGCAGTACTTC. Its protein is CAISDTKGRIEQYF.

In this sample, this clonotype turned up a few times. The chain joins TRBV18 to TRBJ1-4; no clear D gene. V was trimmed by 2 bases and J by 4 bases, leaving 11 bases between them. Germline CDR1 is KGHSH and CDR2 is LQKENI. This CDR3 region has 15 residues. In DNA form, the CDR3 reads TGTGCCAGCTCACCAAATGAAGCGTATAATGAAAAACTGTTTTTT. It translates to CASSPNEAYNEKLFF.

The gene calls are TRBV18 and TRBJ1-4; possibly TRBD1 for D (5 bases). The CDR3 contains 16 residues. The V end was cut by 3 bases, the J end by 8 bases, with 19 bases between. The germline V gene encodes CDR1 KGHSH and CDR2 LQKENI. The CDR3 DNA follows: TGTGCCAGCTCACCCTCGAGGCGGCAGGGTAGCGAAAAACTGTTTTTT. It yields the protein CASSPSRRQGSEKLFF.

The gene calls are TRBV6-6 and TRBJ2-5; TRBD2 agrees at 9 bases. The germline gives CDR1 MNHNY, CDR2 SVGAGI (reference sequence). The CDR3 is 15 residues long. The V segment lost 2 bases and the J segment 3 bases; nucleotides outside the gene matches: 4. CDR3 in amino acids: CASSYPAGGKETQYF. The CDR3, as DNA: TGTGCCAGCAGTTACCCAGCGGGGGGAAAAGAGACCCAGTACTTC.

The gene calls are TRBV12-3 or TRBV12-4 and TRBJ1-4; D is perhaps TRBD1 (6 bases). The CDR3 runs to 19 residues. Deletions cut 11 bases from V and 2 bases from J, with 30 bases between. Here the CDR3 reads CAFCLPSKILQGTNEKLFF. CDR3 sequence (DNA): TGTGCCTTCTGTTTACCATCAAAGATCCTACAGGGTACTAATGAAAAACTGTTTTTT.

There are a few counts of this clonotype. V and J are TRBV5-1 and TRBJ2-5; 7 bases fit TRBD1. The CDR3 spans 14 residues. Germline V gene lookup returns CDR1 SGHRS and CDR2 YFSETQ. V dropped 4 bases and J dropped 5; count of bases not matched to a gene: 8. DNA for the CDR3: TGCGCCAGCAGCCCGGGACAGCAAGACGAGACCCAGTACTTC. Translation: CASSPGQQDETQYF.

This clonotype has just a few counts. This rearrangement joins TRBV29-1 to TRBJ2-3; 12 nucleotides align to TRBD2. This CDR3 is 14 amino acids long. Germline V gene lookup returns CDR1 SQVTM and CDR2 ANQGSEA. V lost 4 bases and J lost 3; bases outside the gene matches: 2. For the CDR3, the DNA is TGCAGCGTTGCAGGGACTAGCGGGACAGATACGCAGTATTTT. It yields the protein CSVAGTSGTDTQYF.

This clonotype was seen ten or more times. The chain couples TRBV4-1 to TRBJ2-2; no clear D gene. Trimming removed 1 base from V and 4 bases from J, with 10 bases in between. Germline-derived CDR1 and CDR2 are MGHRA and YSYEKL. The CDR3 is 15 residues long. In DNA form, the CDR3 reads TGCGCCAGCAGCCAAGTAACACTTTCCACCGGGGAGCTGTTTTTT. This gives the protein CASSQVTLSTGELFF.

This clonotype occurred many times. The CDR3 nucleotides are TGTGCCAGCAGCTTAGGACTAGATTGGGGCACTAGCACAGATACGCAGTATTTT. This translates into CASSLGLDWGTSTDTQYF. The gene calls are TRBV11-1 and TRBJ2-3, with a weak D call TRBD2 (6 bases). Germline-derived CDR1 and CDR2 are SGHAT and FQDESV (reference sequence). The CDR3 loop spans 18 amino acids. V lost 1 base, J lost 0 bases, and 17 bases lay in between.

This clonotype was detected ten times or more. This chain's CDR3 is CASSFKAGLNTGELFF. Here the CDR3 DNA reads TGTGCCAGCAGCTTCAAAGCGGGGTTGAACACCGGGGAGCTGTTTTTT. The V and J genes are TRBV7-2 and TRBJ2-2; 7 bases line up with TRBD2. The CDR3 spans 16 residues. Germline CDR1 reads SGHTA; CDR2 reads FQGNSA. The V and J ends lost 3 bases and 1 base, in that order; junction bases with no gene match: 5.

This clonotype was detected many times. The gene calls are TRBV28 and TRBJ2-7; 10 nucleotides align to TRBD1. The germline gives CDR1 MDHEN, CDR2 SYDVKM. This CDR3 has 13 residues. Trimming at V came to 5 bases and at J to 5 bases, leaving 3 bases not matched to a gene. This CDR3 is CASSPGQGNEQYV. The CDR3, as DNA: TGTGCCAGCAGTCCGGGACAGGGGAACGAGCAGTACGTC.

V usage is TRBV11-3 and J usage is TRBJ2-1; D tentatively fits TRBD1 or TRBD2 (7 bases each). Germline CDR1 reads SGHNT; CDR2 reads YENEEA. The V and J ends lost 4 bases and 4 bases respectively, with 20 bases between them. This CDR3 region has 17 residues. CDR3 sequence: CASSSQGGGGSYNEQFF. The CDR3 nucleotides read TGTGCCAGCAGCTCCCAGGGGGGAGGGGGATCATACAATGAGCAGTTCTTC.

The sample holds many counts of this clonotype. The rearrangement uses TRBV6-5 and TRBJ1-3, with D unresolved. The CDR3 runs 15 residues. Germline CDR1 is MNHEY and CDR2 is SVGAGI. V shed 2 bases and J shed 3 bases, with 11 bases lying between them. CDR3 amino acids: CASSYGRRYGNTIYF. DNA of the CDR3: TGTGCCAGCAGTTACGGCCGAAGATATGGAAACACCATATATTTT.

V usage is TRBV24-1 and J usage is TRBJ1-1, with D tentatively TRBD1 (6 bases). V lost 7 bases and J lost 4, with 15 bases in between. Germline V CDR1 and CDR2: KGHDR, SFDVKD. This CDR3 comprises 14 residues. CDR3 loop: CATRAGEGATEAFF. The CDR3 region has the DNA TGTGCCACCAGGGCAGGGGAAGGCGCCACTGAAGCTTTCTTT.

This clonotype has only a few counts. This chain's CDR3 is CASRTTGPRETQYF. CDR3 in DNA: TGTGCCAGCAGGACTACAGGGCCCCGGGAGACCCAGTACTTC. This chain joins TRBV5-4 and TRBJ2-5, with a possible D match to TRBD1 (6 bases). The CDR3 has 14 residues. Germline CDR1 is SGHNT and CDR2 is YYREEE (reference sequence). The V and J ends lost 5 bases and 5 bases respectively, with 16 bases between them.

Note on this clonotype: This may be a read error: a much more frequent sequence differs by one nucleotide. This rearrangement joins TRBV7-2 to TRBJ2-2; maybe TRBD1 (6 bases). From germline, CDR1 is SGHTA and CDR2 FQGNSA. CDR3 size: 12 residues. V was trimmed by 3 bases and J by 10 bases, leaving 9 bases between them. CDR3 region: CASSLAGVELFF. The DNA for the CDR3 is TGTGCCAGCAGCTTGGCAGGGGTGGAGCTGTTTTTT.

In its sample, this clonotype was seen many times. The chain joins TRBV5-1 to TRBJ1-4; perhaps TRBD1 as D (6 bases). V lost 4 bases, J lost 11 bases, and 18 bases lay in between. The germline V gene has CDR1 SGHRS and CDR2 YFSETQ. CDR3 length: 14 residues. CDR3 sequence (DNA): TGCGCCAGCAGCGTTGACAGGCACCTAGGGAAACTGTTTTTT. Translated, it gives CASSVDRHLGKLFF.